This TCR beta chain came from a study of T cell responses to AZD1222 COVID-19 vaccine. Across the study: Second-dose intervals near 4 or 12 weeks were combined.

Sequencing was performed with immunoSEQ multiplex PCR; in TCRdb, only in-frame clones are kept and a portion is missing. The sample has over 130,000 clones; 94% are singletons. On this clone itself: Antigen: not known.

Whole-study findings and limits: White British people made up most donors, females outnumbered males, and clonal diversity was possibly underestimated.

This CDR3 comprises 16 residues. The V gene lost 6 bases and the J gene lost 0 bases, with 15 bases spanning the gap. Per the germline V gene, CDR1 is SGHVS and CDR2 is FNYEAQ. Specimen: peripheral blood, collected on day 0 of AZD1222 vaccination. This clonotype was obtained from an adult in good health. The V gene is TRBV7-6, the J gene TRBJ2-1; a possible D gene is TRBD1 (7 bases). The CDR3: CASSFAGGLSYNEQFF. For the CDR3, the DNA is TGTGCCAGCAGTTTCGCAGGGGGGCTCTCCTACAATGAGCAGTTCTTC.